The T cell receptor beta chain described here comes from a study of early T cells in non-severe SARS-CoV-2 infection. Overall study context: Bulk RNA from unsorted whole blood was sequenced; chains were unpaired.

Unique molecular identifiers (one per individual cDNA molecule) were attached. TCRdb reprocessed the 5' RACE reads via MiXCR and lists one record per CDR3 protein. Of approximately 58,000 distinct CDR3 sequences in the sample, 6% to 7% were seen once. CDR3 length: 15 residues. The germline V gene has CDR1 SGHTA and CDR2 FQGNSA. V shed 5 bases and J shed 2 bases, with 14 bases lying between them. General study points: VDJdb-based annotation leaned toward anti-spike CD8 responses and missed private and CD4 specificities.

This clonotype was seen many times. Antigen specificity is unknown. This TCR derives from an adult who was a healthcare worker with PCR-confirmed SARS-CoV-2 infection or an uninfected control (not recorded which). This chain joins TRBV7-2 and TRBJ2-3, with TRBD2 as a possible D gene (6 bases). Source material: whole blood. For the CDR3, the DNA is TGTGCCAGCAGCACTACTCTAGCGTCCACAGATACGCAGTATTTT. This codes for CASSTTLASTDTQYF.